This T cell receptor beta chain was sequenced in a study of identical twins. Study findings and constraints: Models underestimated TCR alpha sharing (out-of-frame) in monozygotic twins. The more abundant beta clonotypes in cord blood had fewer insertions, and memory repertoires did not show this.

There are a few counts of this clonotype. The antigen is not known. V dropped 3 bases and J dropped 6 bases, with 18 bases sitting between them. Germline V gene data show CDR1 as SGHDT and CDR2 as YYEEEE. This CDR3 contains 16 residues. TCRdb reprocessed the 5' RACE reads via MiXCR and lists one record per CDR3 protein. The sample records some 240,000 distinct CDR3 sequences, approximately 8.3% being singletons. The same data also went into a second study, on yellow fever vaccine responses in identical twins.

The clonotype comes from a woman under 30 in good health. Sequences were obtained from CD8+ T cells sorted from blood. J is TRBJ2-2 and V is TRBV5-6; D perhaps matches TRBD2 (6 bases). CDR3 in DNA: TGTGCCAGCAGCTCATGGTACTGGGAGGCACCCGGGGAGCTGTTTTTT. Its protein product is CASSSWYWEAPGELFF.